The sequence of this TCR beta chain was determined in a study of lymphopenia after photon versus proton radiotherapy. Remarks on this clone: The antigen remains undetermined.

The trim removed 3 bases at V and 6 bases at J, leaving 7 bases unmatched. The germline V gene has CDR1 SGHTA and CDR2 FQGNSA. The CDR3 has 15 amino acids. Some clones are missing from TCRdb's copy, which holds only in-frame ones; the method was immunoSEQ multiplex PCR. Found here are more than 45,000 clones, approximately 84% of them singletons; the top ten hold around 1.9%. General study points: Post-nadir diversity loss with photons came from oligoclonal expansion, particularly CD8+ Temra cells. A bigger post-nadir fall in TCR diversity correlated inversely with survival time in deceased patients.

The specimen was peripheral blood, collected from a patient treated with proton-based radiotherapy. The V and J genes are TRBV7-2 and TRBJ2-1; 8 nucleotides match TRBD2. The clonotype originates from a man in his sixties with pancreatic cancer. CDR3 residues: CASSFVRGARNEQFF. The CDR3 region has the DNA TGTGCCAGCAGCTTCGTGCGGGGGGCCCGCAATGAGCAGTTCTTC.